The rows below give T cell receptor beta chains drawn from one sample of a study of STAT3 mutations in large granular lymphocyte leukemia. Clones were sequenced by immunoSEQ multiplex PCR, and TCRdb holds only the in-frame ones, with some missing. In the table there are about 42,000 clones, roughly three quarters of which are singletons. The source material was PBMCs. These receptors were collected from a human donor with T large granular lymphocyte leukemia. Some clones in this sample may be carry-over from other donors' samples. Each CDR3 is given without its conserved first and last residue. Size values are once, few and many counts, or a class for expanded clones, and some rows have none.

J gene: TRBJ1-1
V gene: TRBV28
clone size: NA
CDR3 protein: ASTPWGGWLTPNTEAF

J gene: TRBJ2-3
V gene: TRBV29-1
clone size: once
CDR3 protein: SVEDLWSGIGGTDTQY

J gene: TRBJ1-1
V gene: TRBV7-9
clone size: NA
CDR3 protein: ASSLHGGTEAF

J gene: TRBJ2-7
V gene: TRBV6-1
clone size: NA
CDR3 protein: ASGRTSASSYEQY

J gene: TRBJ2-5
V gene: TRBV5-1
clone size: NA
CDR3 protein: ASSPTGQTQETQY

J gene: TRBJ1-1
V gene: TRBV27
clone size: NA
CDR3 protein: ASSLDRGVNTEAF

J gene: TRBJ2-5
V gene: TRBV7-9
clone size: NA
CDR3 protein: ASSLAVLGETQY

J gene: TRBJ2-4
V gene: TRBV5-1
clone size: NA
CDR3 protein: ASSIGQGNIQY

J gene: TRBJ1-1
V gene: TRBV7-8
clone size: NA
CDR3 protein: ASSFSGGAKNTEAF

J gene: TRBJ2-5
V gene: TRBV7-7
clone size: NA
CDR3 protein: ASSQDWGETQY

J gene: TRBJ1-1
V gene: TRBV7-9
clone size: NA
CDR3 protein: ASSFGTGDTEAF

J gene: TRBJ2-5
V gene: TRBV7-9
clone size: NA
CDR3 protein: ASSLSGTLRAQY

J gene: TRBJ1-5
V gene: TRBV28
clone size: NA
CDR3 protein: ASSFDSSNQPQH

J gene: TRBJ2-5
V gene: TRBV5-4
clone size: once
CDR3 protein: ASKWQGGETQY

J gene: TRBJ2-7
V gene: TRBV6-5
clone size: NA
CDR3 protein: ASSYSRGRSYEQY

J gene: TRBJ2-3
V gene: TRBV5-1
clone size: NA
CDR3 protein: ASSSWTSGGADTQY

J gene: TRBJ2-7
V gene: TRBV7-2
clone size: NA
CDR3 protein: ASSLSGDTFYEQY

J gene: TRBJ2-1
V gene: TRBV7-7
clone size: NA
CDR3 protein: ASSLGQGGNNEQF

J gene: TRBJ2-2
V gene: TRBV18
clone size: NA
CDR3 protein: ASSPLDRAIAGELF

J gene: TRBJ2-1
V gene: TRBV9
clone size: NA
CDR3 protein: ASSAGSRRSYNEQF

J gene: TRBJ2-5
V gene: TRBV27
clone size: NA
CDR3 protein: ASSQPGLEKETQY

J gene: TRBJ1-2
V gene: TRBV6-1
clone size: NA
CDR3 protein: ASSYTGGGDGYT

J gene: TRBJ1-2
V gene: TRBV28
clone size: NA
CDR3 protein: ASSLYYGYT

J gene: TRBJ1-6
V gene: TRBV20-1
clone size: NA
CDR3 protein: SALQGSPLH

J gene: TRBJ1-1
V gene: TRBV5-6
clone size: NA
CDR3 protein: ASSLRGPGAEAF

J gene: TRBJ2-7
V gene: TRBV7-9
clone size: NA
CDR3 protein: ASSSVSSYEQY

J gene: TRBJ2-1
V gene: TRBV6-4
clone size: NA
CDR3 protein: ASSDSRRGVYNEQF

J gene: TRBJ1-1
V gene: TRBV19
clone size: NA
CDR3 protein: ASSTGRDGTEAF

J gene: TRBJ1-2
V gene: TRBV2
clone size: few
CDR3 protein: ASSPWTGRSHGYT

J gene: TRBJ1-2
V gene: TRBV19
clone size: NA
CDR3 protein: ATGGGIGGYT

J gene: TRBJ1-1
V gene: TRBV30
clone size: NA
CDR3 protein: AWALTGGDEAF

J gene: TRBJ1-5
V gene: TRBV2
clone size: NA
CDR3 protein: ATGGGGNQPQH

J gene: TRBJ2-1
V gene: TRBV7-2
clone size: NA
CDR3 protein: ASSLGDEQF

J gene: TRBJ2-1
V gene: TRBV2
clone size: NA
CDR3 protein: ASLPGRGYNEQF

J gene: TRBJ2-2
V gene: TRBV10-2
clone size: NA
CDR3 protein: ASRQLGQTNTGELF

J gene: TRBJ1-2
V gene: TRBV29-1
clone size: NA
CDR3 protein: SAGDGYT

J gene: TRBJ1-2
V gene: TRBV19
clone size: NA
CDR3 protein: ASSTTGGAGYGYT

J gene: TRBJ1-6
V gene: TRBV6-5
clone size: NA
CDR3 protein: ASSSNRANSPLH

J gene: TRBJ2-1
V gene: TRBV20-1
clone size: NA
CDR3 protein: SAREDTAQF

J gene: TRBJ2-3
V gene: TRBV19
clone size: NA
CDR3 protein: ASSIARGFSTDTQY

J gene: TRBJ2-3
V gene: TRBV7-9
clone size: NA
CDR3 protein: ASSPGGDTQY

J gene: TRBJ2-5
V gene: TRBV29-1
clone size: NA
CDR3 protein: SVGSPLEETQY

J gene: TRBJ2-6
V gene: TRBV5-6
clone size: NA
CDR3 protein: ASSHSSGANVLT

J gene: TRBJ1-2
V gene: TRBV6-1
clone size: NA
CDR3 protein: ASSEAGNGYT

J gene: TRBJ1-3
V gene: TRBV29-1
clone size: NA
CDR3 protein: SVAPVSGNTIY

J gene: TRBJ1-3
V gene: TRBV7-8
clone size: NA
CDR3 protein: ASSAGGNTIY

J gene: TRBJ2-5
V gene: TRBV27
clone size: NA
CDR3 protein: ASSFNGLQETQY

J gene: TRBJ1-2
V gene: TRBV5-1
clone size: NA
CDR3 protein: ASSLDAKYYGYT

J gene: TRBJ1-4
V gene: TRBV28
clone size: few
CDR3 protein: ASGYWGVDEKLF

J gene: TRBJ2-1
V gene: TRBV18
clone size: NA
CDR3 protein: ASSPGTSGFVNEQF

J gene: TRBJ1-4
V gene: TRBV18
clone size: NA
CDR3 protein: ASSPPLLGEKLF